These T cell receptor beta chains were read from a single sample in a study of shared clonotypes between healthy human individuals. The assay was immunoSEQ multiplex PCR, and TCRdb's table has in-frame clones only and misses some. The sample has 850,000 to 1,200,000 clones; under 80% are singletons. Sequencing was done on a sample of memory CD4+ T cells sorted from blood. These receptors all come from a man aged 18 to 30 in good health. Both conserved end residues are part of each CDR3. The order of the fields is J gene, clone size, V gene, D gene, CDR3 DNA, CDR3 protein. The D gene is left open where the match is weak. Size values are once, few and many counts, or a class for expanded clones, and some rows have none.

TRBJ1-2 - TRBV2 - TGTGCCAGCAGGACCCTAAACAGGGTAGGGAGTGGCTACACCTTC CASRTLNRVGSGYTF
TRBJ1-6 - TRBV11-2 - TGTGCCAGCAGCTCGAACTATAATTCACCCCTCCACTTT CASSSNYNSPLHF
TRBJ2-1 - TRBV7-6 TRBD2 TGTGCCAGCAGCCCCGTTGCGGGAGTTAATAATGAGCAGTTCTTC CASSPVAGVNNEQFF
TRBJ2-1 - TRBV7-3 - TGTGCCAGCAGCCCCTCCCGGATCAATGAGCAGTTCTTC CASSPSRINEQFF
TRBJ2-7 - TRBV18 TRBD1 TGTGCCAGCTCACCAGGGACAGGGGGCCTTTACGAGCAGTACTTC CASSPGTGGLYEQYF
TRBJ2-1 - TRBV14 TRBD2 TGTGCCAGCAGCCAGTGGACTAGTTCGAATGAGCAGTTCTTC CASSQWTSSNEQFF
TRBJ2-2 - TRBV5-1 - TGCGCCAGCAGCTGGGACTCATTAGCCACCGGGGAGCTGTTTTTT CASSWDSLATGELFF
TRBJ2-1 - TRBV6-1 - TGTGCCAGCAGCGTCACAGTAACCTCCTACAATGAGCAGTTCTTC CASSVTVTSYNEQFF
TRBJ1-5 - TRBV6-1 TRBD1 TGTGCCAGCAGTTGGGACAGTGGGAACAATCAGCCCCAGCATTTT CASSWDSGNNQPQHF
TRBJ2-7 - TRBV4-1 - TGCGCCAGCAGCCAAGGGACATTCACCTACGAGCAGTACTTC CASSQGTFTYEQYF
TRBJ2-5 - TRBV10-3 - TGTGCCATCAGTGAGGGGTCAGAGACCCAGTACTTC CAISEGSETQYF
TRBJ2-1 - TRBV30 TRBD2 TGTGCCTGGAGTGCGGGGACTAGCGGGGGGACGGATGAGCAGTTCTTC CAWSAGTSGGTDEQFF
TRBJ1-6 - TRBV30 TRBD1 TGTGCCTGGTCCCAGGGGGGTAGGGAGAATTCACCCCTCCACTTT CAWSQGGRENSPLHF
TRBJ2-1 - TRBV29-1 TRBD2 TGCAGCGTTGCCCCTAGCGGGGGAAAAAACTACAATGAGCAGTTCTTC CSVAPSGGKNYNEQFF
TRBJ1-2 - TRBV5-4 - TGTGCCAGCAGCCCTGATTCTAACTATGGCTACACCTTC CASSPDSNYGYTF
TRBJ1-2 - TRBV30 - TGTGCCTGGAGCCGGGATGGCTACACCTTC CAWSRDGYTF
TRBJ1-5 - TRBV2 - TGTGCCAGCAGTGTCTATGGTGCGAGCAATCAGCCCCAGCATTTT CASSVYGASNQPQHF
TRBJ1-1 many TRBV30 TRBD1 TGTGCCTGGGCCGGGACAGGGGGCACTGAAGCTTTCTTT CAWAGTGGTEAFF
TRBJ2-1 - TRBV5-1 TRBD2 TGCGCCAGCAGCCCAAGCGGGAGGGGCGATGAGCAGTTCTTC CASSPSGRGDEQFF
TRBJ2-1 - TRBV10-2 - TGCGCCAGCACCCGGCAGGATTCCTACAATGAGCAGTTCTTC CASTRQDSYNEQFF
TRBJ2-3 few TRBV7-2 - TGTGCCAGCAGCGTGGACGCAGGCGATACGCAGTATTTT CASSVDAGDTQYF
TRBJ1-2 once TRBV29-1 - TGCAGCGTTGAAGGCTCTAACTATGGCTACACCTTC CSVEGSNYGYTF
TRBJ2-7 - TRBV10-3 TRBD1 TGTGCCATCAGTGTCGGTGTGGCAGGGGGTACCCTTAGGGAGCAGTACTTC CAISVGVAGGTLREQYF
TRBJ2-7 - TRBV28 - TGTGCCAGCCCCCCGGGTAAGGGGGAGCCCTACGAGCAGTACTTC CASPPGKGEPYEQYF
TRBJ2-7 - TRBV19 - TGTGCCAGTTCCACGACGGGGAGCTCCTACGAGCAGTACTTC CASSTTGSSYEQYF
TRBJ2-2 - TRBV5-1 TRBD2 TGCGCCAGCACCACAGCGGGAGGGCTCGGCGGGGAGCTGTTTTTT CASTTAGGLGGELFF
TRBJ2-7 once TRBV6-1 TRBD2 TGTGCCAGCAGGTGGACTAGCGGCTCCTACGAGCAGTACTTC CASRWTSGSYEQYF
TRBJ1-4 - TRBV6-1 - TGTGCCAGCAGTGGCGCCCAGGGGGAAAAACTGTTTTTT CASSGAQGEKLFF
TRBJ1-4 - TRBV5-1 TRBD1 TGCGCCAGCAGCTTGGCAGGGGGCGCCGGGATGGGTAATGAAAAACTGTTTTTT CASSLAGGAGMGNEKLFF
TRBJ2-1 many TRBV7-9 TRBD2 TGTGCCAGCAGCCGAACTACTAGCGGGGGTTTTAACAATGAGCAGTTCTTC CASSRTTSGGFNNEQFF
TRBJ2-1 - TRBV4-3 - TGCGCCAGCAGCCAAGGTTCCAAGAGGAATGAGCAGTTCTTC CASSQGSKRNEQFF
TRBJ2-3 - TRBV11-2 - TGTGCCAGCAGCTTAGGGACCCCAGGAGATACGCAGTATTTT CASSLGTPGDTQYF
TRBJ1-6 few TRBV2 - TGTGCCAGCAATCGCGGGAATTCACCCCTCCACTTT CASNRGNSPLHF
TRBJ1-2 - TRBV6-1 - TGTGCCAGCAGATGGGACCGGGGGCCCTATGGCTACACCTTC CASRWDRGPYGYTF
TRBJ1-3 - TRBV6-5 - TGTGCCAGCAGGAAGGCGAGCTCTGGAAACACCATATATTTT CASRKASSGNTIYF
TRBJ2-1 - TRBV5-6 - TGTGCCAGCAGCTTCACTAGAAGCTCCTACAATGAGCAGTTCTTC CASSFTRSSYNEQFF
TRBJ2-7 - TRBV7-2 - TGTGCCAGCAGCTTAGGGTGGCAGGCGGCCTACGAGCAGTACTTC CASSLGWQAAYEQYF
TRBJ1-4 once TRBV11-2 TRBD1 TGTGCCAGCAGCTCTGGGACAGGGGGAAAACTGTTTTTT CASSSGTGGKLFF
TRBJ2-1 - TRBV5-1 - TGCGCCAGCAGCTTGGGAGACAGGTTCAATGAGCAGTTCTTC CASSLGDRFNEQFF
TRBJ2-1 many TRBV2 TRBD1 TGTGCCAGCAGTGAACTACAGGGGGCCTCCTACAATGAGCAGTTCTTC CASSELQGASYNEQFF
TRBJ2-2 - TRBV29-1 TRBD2 TGCAGTTTAGCGGGAGAGGCCGGGGAGCTGTTTTTT CSLAGEAGELFF
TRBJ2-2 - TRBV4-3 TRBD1 TGCGCCAGCAGCGGCCGACAGGGGGCGTTGGGGAGGACCGGGGAGCTGTTTTTT CASSGRQGALGRTGELFF
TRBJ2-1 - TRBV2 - TGTGCCAGCACCGGGACTGGGGCCCGTGAGCAGTTCTTC CASTGTGAREQFF
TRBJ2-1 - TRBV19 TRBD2 TGTGCCAGTTCTACCCAAGTGGGGACTAGCATCCTCTTC CASSTQVGTSILF
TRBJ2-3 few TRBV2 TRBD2 TGTGCCAGCAGTAGGACTAGCGAGACAGATACGCAGTATTTT CASSRTSETDTQYF
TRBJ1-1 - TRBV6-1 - TGTGCCAGCAGTGACAGATTTGGTACTGAAGCTTTCTTT CASSDRFGTEAFF
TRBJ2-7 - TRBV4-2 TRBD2 TGTGCCAGCAGCCAAGATCTTAGCGGGGGGGCGGACGAGCAGTACTTC CASSQDLSGGADEQYF
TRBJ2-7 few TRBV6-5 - TGTGCCAGCAGTTACTCCGGGGACTACGAGCAGTACTTC CASSYSGDYEQYF
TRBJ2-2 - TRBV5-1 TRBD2 TGCGCCAGCAGCTTGGATGAGGGAGGGCCTGACCGGGAGCTGTTTTTT CASSLDEGGPDRELFF
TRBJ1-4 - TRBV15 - TGTGCCACCAGCCCTGCTACAACTAATGAAAAACTGTTTTTT CATSPATTNEKLFF
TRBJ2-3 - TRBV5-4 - TGTGCCAGCTCAACCAATCCGGGGAATACGCAGTATTTT CASSTNPGNTQYF
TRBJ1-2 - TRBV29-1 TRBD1 TGCAGCGTTGTAGGGACAGGGGGTTTAGATGGCTACACCTTC CSVVGTGGLDGYTF
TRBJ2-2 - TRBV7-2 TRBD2 TGTGCCAGCAGCTTAGTGGTAGCTAGCGGGGTAACCGGGGAGCTGTTTTTT CASSLVVASGVTGELFF
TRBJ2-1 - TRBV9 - TGTGCCAGCAGCGTCGCCATTTTTGGCGGGTATTCCCCCTCCTACAATGAGCAGTTCTTC CASSVAIFGGYSPSYNEQFF